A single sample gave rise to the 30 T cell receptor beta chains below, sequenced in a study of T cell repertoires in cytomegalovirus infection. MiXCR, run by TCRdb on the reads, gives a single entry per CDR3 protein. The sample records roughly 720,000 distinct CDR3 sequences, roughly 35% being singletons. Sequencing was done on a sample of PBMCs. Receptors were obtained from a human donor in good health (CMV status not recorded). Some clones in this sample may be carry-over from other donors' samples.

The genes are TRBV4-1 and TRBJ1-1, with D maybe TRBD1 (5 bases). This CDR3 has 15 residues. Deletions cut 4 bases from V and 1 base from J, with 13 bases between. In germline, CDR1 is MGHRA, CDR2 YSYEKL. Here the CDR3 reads CASSLLMGENTEAFF. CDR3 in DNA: TGCGCCAGCAGCCTTCTCATGGGGGAGAACACTGAAGCTTTCTTT.

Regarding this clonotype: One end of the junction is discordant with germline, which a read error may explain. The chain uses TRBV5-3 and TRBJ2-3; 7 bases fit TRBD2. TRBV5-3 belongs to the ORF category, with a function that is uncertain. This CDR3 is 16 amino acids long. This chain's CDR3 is CASSLGPGGVTDTQYF. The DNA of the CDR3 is TGTGCCAGCAGCTTGGGACCGGGAGGCGTTACAGATACGCAGTATTTT.

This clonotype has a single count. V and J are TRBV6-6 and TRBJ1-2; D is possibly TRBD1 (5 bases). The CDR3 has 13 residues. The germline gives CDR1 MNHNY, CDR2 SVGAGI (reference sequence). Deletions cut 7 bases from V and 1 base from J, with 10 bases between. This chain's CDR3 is CASNRRGNYGYTF. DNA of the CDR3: TGTGCCAGCAATCGTAGGGGTAACTATGGCTACACCTTC.

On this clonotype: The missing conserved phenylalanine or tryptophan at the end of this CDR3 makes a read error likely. The CDR3 region is CSVVPASYNEQFL. CDR3 nucleotides: TGCAGCGTTGTGCCTGCCTCCTACAATGAGCAGTTCTTA. The rearrangement joins TRBV29-1 to TRBJ2-1; D is unclear. CDR1 and CDR2 (germline): SQVTM, ANQGSEA. The V end was cut by 4 bases, the J end by 0 bases, with 7 bases between. This CDR3 contains 13 residues.

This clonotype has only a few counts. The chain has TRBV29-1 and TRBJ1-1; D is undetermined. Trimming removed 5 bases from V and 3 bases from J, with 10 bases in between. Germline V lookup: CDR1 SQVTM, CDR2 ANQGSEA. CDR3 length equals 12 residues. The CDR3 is CSVPISYTEAFF. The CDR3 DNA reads TGCAGCGTTCCTATATCGTACACTGAAGCTTTCTTT.

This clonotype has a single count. In nucleotides, the CDR3 is TGTGCCAGCAGTCCCCAGGGTGCCGGATACTATGGCTACACCTTC. As protein: CASSPQGAGYYGYTF. The chain recombines TRBV12-3 or TRBV12-4 with TRBJ1-2; D possibly corresponds to TRBD1 (5 bases). The CDR3 totals 15 residues. V shed 5 bases and J shed 3 bases, with 16 bases lying between them.

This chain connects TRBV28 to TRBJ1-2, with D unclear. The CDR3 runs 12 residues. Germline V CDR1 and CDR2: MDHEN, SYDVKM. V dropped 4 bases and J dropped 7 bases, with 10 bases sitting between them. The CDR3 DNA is TGTGCCAGCAGTTCCGGGAACCTTGGCTACACCTTC. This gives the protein CASSSGNLGYTF.

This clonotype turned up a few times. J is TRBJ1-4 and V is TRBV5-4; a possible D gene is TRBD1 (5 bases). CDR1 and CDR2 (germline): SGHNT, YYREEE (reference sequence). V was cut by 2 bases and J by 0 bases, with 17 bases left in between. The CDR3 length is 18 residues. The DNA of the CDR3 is TGTGCCAGCAGCTTTGGTGGGGCGGGACCTACAACTAATGAAAAACTGTTTTTT. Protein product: CASSFGGAGPTTNEKLFF.

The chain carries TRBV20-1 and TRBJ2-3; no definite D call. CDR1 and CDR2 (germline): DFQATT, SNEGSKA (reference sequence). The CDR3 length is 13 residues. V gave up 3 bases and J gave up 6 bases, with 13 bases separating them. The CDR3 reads CSASQPAFDTQYF. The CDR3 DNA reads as TGCAGTGCTAGTCAACCCGCTTTCGATACGCAGTATTTT.

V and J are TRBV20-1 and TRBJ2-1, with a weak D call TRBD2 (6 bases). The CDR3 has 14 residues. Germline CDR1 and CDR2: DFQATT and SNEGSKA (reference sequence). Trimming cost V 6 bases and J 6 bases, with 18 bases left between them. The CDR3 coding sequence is TGCAGTGCGCCCACTAGCAGGGAACTCAATGAGCAGTTCTTC. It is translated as CSAPTSRELNEQFF.

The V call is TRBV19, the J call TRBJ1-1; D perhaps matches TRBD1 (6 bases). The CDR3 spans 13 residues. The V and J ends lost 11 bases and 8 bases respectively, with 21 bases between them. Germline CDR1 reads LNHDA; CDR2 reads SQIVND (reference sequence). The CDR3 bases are TGTGCCCCTGAGGGGGGGGGGCCCTCGGAAGCTTTCTTT. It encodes CAPEGGGPSEAFF. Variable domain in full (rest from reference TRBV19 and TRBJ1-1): DGGITQSPKYLFRKEGQNVTLSCEQNLNHDAMYWYRQDPGQGLRLIYYSQIVNDFQKGDIAEGYSVSREKKESFPLTVTSAQKNPTAFYLCAPEGGGPSEAFFGQGTRLTVV.

The CDR3 region has the DNA TGTGCCAGCAGCCGTCATGGCTCCTATAATTCACCCCTCCACTTT. Residues: CASSRHGSYNSPLHF. The rearrangement joins TRBV7-2 to TRBJ1-6; D is ambiguous. Germline V gives CDR1 SGHTA, CDR2 FQGNSA. This CDR3 region has 15 residues. Trimming left V 5 bases short and J 0 bases short, with 8 bases between.

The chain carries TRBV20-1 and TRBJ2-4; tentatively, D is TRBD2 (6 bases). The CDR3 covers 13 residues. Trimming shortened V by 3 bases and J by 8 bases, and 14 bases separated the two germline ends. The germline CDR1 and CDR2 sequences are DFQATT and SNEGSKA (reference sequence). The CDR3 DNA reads TGCAGTGCTAGGGGGCGGGAAGTGTACATTCAGTACTTC. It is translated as CSARGREVYIQYF.

CDR3 DNA: TGTGCCAGCAGTGAAGCCCCTAGGAGGGGGGAGAGACTGTTTTTT. Protein product: CASSEAPRRGERLFF. The chain couples TRBV6-1 to TRBJ1-4; TRBD1 might be the D (6 bases). Trimming took off 0 bases at V and 13 bases at J, with 18 bases between the two ends. This CDR3 spans 15 amino acids. The germline gives CDR1 MNHNS, CDR2 SASEGT.

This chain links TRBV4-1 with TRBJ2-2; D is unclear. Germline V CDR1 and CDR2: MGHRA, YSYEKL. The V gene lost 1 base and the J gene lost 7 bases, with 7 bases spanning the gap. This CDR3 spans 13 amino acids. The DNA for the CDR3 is TGCGCCAGCAGCCAAGGGTACGGCGGGGAGCTGTTTTTT. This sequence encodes CASSQGYGGELFF.

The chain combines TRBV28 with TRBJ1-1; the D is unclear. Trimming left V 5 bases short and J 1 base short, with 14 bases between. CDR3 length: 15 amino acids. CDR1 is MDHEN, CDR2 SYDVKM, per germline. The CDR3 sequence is CASSPTRFGNTEAFF. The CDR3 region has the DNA TGTGCCAGCAGTCCCACGAGGTTCGGGAACACTGAAGCTTTCTTT.

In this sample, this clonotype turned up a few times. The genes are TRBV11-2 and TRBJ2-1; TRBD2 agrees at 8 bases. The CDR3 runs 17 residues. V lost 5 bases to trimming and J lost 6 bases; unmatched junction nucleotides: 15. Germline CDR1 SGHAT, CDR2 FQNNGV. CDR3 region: CASSPRGGAFKSNEQFF. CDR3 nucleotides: TGTGCCAGCAGCCCCCGGGGGGGGGCCTTTAAGTCCAATGAGCAGTTCTTC.

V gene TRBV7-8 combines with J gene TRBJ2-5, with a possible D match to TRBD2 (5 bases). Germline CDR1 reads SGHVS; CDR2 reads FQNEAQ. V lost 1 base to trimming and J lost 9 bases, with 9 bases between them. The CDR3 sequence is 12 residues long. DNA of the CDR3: TGTGCCAGCAGCTTAGTTACGGAGGCCCAGTACTTC. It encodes CASSLVTEAQYF.

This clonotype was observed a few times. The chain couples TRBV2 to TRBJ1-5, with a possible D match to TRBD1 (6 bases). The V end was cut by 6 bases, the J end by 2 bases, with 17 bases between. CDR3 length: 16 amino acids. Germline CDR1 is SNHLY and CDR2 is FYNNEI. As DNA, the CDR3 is TGTGCCAGCAGAGACCGTAGACAGGCGGGCAATCAGCCCCAGCATTTT. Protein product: CASRDRRQAGNQPQHF.

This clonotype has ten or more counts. The CDR3 DNA sequence: TGTGCCAGCAGCGAACATTTACAGGGGACTAGCACAGATACGCAGTATTTT. Encoded protein: CASSEHLQGTSTDTQYF. V gene TRBV7-8 combines with J gene TRBJ2-3, with D possibly being TRBD1 (7 bases). Looked up from germline, CDR1 is SGHVS and CDR2 is FQNEAQ. The germline V and J ends were trimmed by 5 bases and 0 bases, with 18 bases remaining between them. The CDR3 runs to 17 residues.

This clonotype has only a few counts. The CDR3 region has the DNA TGTGCCAGCAGTGAAATATCGCAGGACGAGCAGTACTTC. It yields the protein CASSEISQDEQYF. The chain joins TRBV6-1 to TRBJ2-7, with D uncertain. The CDR3 runs 13 residues. Germline-derived CDR1 and CDR2 are MNHNS and SASEGT. The V gene lost 2 bases and the J gene lost 5 bases, with 10 bases spanning the gap.

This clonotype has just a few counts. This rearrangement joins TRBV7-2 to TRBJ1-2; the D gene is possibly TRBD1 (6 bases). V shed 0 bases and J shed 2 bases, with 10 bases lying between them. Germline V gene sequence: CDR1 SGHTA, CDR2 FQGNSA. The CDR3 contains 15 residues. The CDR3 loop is CASSLALGQNYGYTF. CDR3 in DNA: TGTGCCAGCAGCTTAGCTCTTGGACAGAACTATGGCTACACCTTC.

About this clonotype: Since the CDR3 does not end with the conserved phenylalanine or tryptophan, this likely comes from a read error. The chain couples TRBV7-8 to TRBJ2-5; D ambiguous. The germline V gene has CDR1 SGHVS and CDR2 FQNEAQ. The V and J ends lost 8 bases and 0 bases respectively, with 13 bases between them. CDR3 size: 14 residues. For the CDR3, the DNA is TGTGCCAGCCCCCCTCCCACCCACCAAGAGACCCAGTACTTA. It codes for CASPPPTHQETQYL.

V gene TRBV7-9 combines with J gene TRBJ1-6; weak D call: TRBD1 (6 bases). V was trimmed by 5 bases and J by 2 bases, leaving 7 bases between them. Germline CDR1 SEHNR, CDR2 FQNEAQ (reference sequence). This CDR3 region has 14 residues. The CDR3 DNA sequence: TGTGCCAGCAGCCGGGACACCTATAATTCACCCCTCCACTTT. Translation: CASSRDTYNSPLHF.

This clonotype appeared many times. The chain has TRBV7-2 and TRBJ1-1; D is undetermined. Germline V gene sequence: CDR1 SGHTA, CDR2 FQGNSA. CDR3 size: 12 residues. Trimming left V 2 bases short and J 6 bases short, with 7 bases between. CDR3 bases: TGTGCCAGCAGCTTAAGTAGGGCTGAAGCTTTCTTT. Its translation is CASSLSRAEAFF.

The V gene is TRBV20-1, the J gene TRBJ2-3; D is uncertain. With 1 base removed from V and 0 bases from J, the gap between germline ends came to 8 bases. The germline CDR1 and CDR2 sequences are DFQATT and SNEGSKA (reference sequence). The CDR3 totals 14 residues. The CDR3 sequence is CSARGFLSTDTQYF. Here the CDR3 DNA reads TGCAGTGCTAGAGGGTTCCTCAGCACAGATACGCAGTATTTT.

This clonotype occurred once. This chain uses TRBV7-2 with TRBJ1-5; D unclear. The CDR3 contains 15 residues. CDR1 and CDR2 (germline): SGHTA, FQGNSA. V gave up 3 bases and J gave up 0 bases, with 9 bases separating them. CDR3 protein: CASSLRVYSNQPQHF. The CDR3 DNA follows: TGTGCCAGCAGCTTGAGGGTATATAGCAATCAGCCCCAGCATTTT. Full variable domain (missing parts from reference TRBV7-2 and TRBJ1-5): GAGVSQSPSNKVTEKGKDVELRCDPISGHTALYWYRQSLGQGLEFLIYFQGNSAPDKSGLPSDRFSAERTGGSVSTLTIQRTQQEDSAVYLCASSLRVYSNQPQHFGDGTRLSIL.

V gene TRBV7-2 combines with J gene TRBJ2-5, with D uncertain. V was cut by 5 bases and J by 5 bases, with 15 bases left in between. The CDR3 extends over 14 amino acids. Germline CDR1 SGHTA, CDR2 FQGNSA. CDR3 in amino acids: CASSPSSGRETQYF. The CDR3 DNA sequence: TGTGCCAGCAGCCCTTCCTCCGGCCGGGAGACCCAGTACTTC.

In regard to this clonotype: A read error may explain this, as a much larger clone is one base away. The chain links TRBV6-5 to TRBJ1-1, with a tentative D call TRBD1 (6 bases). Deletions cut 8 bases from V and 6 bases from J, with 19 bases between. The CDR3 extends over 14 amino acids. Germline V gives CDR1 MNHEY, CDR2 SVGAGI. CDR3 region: CASRSRGRIAEAFF. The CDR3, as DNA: TGTGCCAGCCGCTCCAGGGGCAGAATCGCTGAAGCTTTCTTT.

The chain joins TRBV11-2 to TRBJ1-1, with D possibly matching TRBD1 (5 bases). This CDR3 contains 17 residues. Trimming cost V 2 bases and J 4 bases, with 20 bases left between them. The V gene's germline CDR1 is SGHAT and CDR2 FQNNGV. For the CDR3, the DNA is TGTGCCAGCAGCTTATGGGCAGCGATTCCGAGGGGCACTGAAGCTTTCTTT. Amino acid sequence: CASSLWAAIPRGTEAFF.